This T cell receptor beta chain was sequenced in a study of neurological immune-mediated disorders. Study findings and constraints: Grouping of repertoires by phylogeny put those of 18 of 34 multiple sclerosis patients into a single related-CDR3 cluster, a possible signature. The authors found no clinical or MRI feature associated with the multiple sclerosis repertoire cluster.

The study built unsorted libraries from 2 million PBMCs kept at -80 C. This clonotype was detected many times. Antigen unknown. Germline V gene lookup returns CDR1 SGHRS and CDR2 YFSETQ. The CDR3 contains 15 residues. The V and J ends lost 3 bases and 5 bases, in that order; junction bases with no gene match: 7. TCRdb fed the 5' RACE reads into MiXCR, producing one record per CDR3 protein. The data show 65,000 to 70,000 distinct CDR3 sequences, with about 4% seen just once and under 1.5% held by the top ten. Sequencing input: PBMCs. This receptor was identified in a man aged 25 to 40 with multiple sclerosis. The rearrangement joins TRBV5-1 to TRBJ1-1, with 10 bases identical to TRBD1. The CDR3 sequence is CASSSRQGQGTEAFF. The CDR3 DNA reads as TGCGCCAGCAGCTCCCGCCAGGGACAGGGGACTGAAGCTTTCTTT.